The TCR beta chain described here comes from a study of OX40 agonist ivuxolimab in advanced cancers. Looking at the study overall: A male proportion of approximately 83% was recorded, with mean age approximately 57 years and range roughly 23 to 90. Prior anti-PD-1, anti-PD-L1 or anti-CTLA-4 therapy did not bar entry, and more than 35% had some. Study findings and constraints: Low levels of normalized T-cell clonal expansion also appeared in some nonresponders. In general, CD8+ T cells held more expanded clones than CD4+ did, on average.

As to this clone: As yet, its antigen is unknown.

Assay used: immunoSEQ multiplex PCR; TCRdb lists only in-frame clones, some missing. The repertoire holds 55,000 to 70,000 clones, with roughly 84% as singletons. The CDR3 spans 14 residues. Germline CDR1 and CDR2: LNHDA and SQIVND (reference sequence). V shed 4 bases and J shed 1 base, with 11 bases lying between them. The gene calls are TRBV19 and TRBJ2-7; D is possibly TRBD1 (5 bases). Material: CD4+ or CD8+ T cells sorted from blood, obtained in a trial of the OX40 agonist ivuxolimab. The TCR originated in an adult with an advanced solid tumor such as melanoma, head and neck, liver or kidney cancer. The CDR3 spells CASSTTVGSYEQYF. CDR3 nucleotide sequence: TGTGCCAGTAGTACGACAGTAGGATCCTACGAGCAGTACTTC.